This T cell receptor (beta chain) was obtained from a study of T cells after posttransplantation cyclophosphamide. On the day of bone marrow donation, the related graft donor provided peripheral blood. Cells defined as naive were viable CD3+CD4+ or CD3+CD8+ and CCR7+CD45RA+CD45RO-CD95-CD27+CD28+. Turning to this clone: Its specificity is not known.

The V segment lost 4 bases and the J segment 2 bases; nucleotides outside the gene matches: 3. Germline V lookup: CDR1 SQVTM, CDR2 ANQGSEA. The CDR3 extends over 14 amino acids. TCRdb's copy holds only in-frame clones and misses some; the assay was immunoSEQ multiplex PCR. The sample contains approximately 6,900 clones, 95% to 98% of which appear only once. The study's findings and limits: Skin or GI-infiltrating T cells shared few TRB sequences with blood.

Sequencing used naive CD8+ T cells sorted from PBMCs. This TCR was sampled from a woman aged 25 to 39 in good health and a related stem cell transplant donor. The gene calls are TRBV29-1 and TRBJ2-1, with 9 bases identical to TRBD2. This CDR3 reads CSVGAGGPYNEQFF. In nucleotides, the CDR3 is TGCAGCGTTGGTGCGGGGGGGCCCTACAATGAGCAGTTCTTC.